This record concerns one T cell receptor beta chain sequence. Its cognate antigen is unknown. The PBMCs were taken from around 9.1 ml of fresh peripheral blood. This entry comes from a study of T cells in Graves' hyperthyroidism and ophthalmopathy. About the study: Before any treatment, at initial diagnosis, peripheral blood was collected. Broader study findings: Median prediction lead before ophthalmopathy onset was 6 to 8 months with the model.

The CDR3 runs to 17 residues. V lost 7 bases, J lost 2 bases, and 16 bases stayed unmatched. In germline, CDR1 is MNHEY, CDR2 SVGEGT. Amplified TCR beta CDR3 regions derived from RNA transcripts. A first-round RT-PCR of the TCR CDR3 used the HTBI primer set. TCRdb passed the multiplex PCR reads through MiXCR, listing each CDR3 protein once. The profile shows hundreds of thousands of distinct CDR3 sequences, roughly 19% of them singletons. Sample: blood. The J gene is TRBJ2-7, the V gene TRBV6-2 or TRBV6-3; 8 bases are shared with TRBD2. This receptor was identified in a man aged 45 to 65 with Graves' ophthalmopathy. The CDR3 DNA follows: TGTGCCAGCACTAAACTACCAGGTAGCGGGATAACCTACGAGCAGTACTTC. This sequence encodes CASTKLPGSGITYEQYF.